The TCR beta chain under discussion was sequenced for a study of blood T cell repertoires in COVID-19. Study summary: In each case, the material was cDNA or gDNA derived from T cells, B-cell-depleted T cells, or PBMCs.

The data were produced by immunoSEQ multiplex PCR, yet TCRdb's version contains in-frame clones alone and is incomplete. The sample holds some 250,000 clones, 75% to 90% seen once. CDR3 length equals 16 residues. The V and J ends lost 0 bases and 2 bases, in that order; junction bases with no gene match: 3. Germline values: CDR1 LGHNA, CDR2 YNFKEQ. Sequenced sample: PBMCs or T cells enriched from blood (not recorded which). The rearrangement links TRBV4-2 to TRBJ2-1; 8 bases align to TRBD2. This TCR came from a woman between 45 and 60 years old who had recovered from COVID-19. The CDR3 DNA reads TGTGCCAGCAGCCAAGATCCGGGAGGGCCCTACAATGAGCAGTTCTTC. Amino acids: CASSQDPGGPYNEQFF.